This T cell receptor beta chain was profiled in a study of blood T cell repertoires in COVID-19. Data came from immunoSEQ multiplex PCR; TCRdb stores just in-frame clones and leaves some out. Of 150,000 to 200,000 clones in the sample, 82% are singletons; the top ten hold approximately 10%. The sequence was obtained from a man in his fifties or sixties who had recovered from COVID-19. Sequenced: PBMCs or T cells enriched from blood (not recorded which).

The CDR3 is CASSFSGQESNEQFF. CDR3 DNA: TGCGCCAGCAGCTTTAGCGGCCAAGAGAGCAATGAGCAGTTCTTC. The chain recombines TRBV5-1 with TRBJ2-1; TRBD2 is a possible D gene (6 bases). V lost 2 bases, J lost 6 bases, and 15 bases lay in between. The CDR3 runs 15 residues. Germline CDR1 SGHRS, CDR2 YFSETQ.